Below, 2 T cell receptor beta chains from the same sample are listed, as sequenced in a study of technical replicates of blood from a few donors. Produced via immunoSEQ multiplex PCR; TCRdb's table is partial and in-frame only. This table has under 20,000 clones, 65% to 90% appearing once. The sequencing sample was made of PBMCs. The receptor set was obtained from a human donor in good health.

The chain employs TRBV7-9 and TRBJ2-5, with TRBD1 matching over 12 bases. Germline V gene data show CDR1 as SEHNR and CDR2 as FQNEAQ (reference sequence). Trimming at V came to 5 bases and at J to 6 bases, leaving 4 bases not matched to a gene. The length of the CDR3 is 14 residues. Here the CDR3 DNA reads TGTGCCAGCAGCCACCGGGACAGGGGGCAGACCCAGTACTTC. Translated: CASSHRDRGQTQYF.

The CDR3 DNA reads TGTGCCAGCAGGGACAGAGGCAATGAGCAGTTCTTC. This encodes CASRDRGNEQFF. This chain uses TRBV2 with TRBJ2-1; possibly TRBD1 for D (6 bases). Germline V gene sequence: CDR1 SNHLY, CDR2 FYNNEI. The germline V and J ends were trimmed by 6 bases and 6 bases, with 9 bases remaining between them. The CDR3 has 12 residues.